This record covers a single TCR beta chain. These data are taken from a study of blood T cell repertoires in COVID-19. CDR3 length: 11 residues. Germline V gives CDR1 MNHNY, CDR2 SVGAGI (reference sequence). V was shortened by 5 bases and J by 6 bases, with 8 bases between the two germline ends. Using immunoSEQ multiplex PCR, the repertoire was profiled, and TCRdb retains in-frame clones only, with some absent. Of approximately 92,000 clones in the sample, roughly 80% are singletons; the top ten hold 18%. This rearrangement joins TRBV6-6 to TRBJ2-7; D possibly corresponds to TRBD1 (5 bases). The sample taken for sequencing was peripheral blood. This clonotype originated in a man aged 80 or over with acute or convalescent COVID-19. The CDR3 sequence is CASSTRVEQYF. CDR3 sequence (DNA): TGTGCCAGCAGTACCAGGGTCGAGCAGTACTTC.